The 20 T cell receptor beta chains listed next were all sequenced from one sample in a study of cytotoxic CD8 clonotypes in ibrutinib-treated CLL. Only in-frame clones appear in the TCRdb table, and some are missing; sequencing was by immunoSEQ multiplex PCR. The sample includes some 350,000 clones, 67% of them seen just once. This specimen was PBMCs, taken after 36 months of ibrutinib treatment. The receptors stem from a human donor with chronic lymphocytic leukemia.

The V call is TRBV6-6, the J call TRBJ1-5; 8 nucleotides align to TRBD1. The CDR3 loop spans 15 amino acids. V shed 6 bases, J shed 7 bases, and the junction held 11 bases outside the gene matches. Germline CDR1 MNHNY, CDR2 SVGAGI (reference sequence). CDR3 sequence (DNA): TGTGCCAGCAGCTCCGGACAGGGAATTTCACAGCCCCAGCATTTT. Its protein is CASSSGQGISQPQHF.

The rearrangement uses TRBV14 and TRBJ1-4, with 7 bases identical to TRBD1. This CDR3 is 15 amino acids long. V lost 4 bases, J lost 4 bases, and 6 bases stayed unmatched. Germline-derived CDR1 and CDR2 are SGHDN and FVKESK. The CDR3 loop reads CASSLRQGLNEKLFF. CDR3 bases: TGTGCCAGCAGCCTACGACAGGGTCTTAATGAAAAACTGTTTTTT. Looking up the rest from reference TRBV14 and TRBJ1-4 gives the full variable domain: EAGVTQFPSHSVIEKGQTVTLRCDPISGHDNLYWYRRVMGKEIKFLLHFVKESKQDESGMPNNRFLAERTGGTYSTLKVQPAELEDSGVYFCASSLRQGLNEKLFFGSGTQLSVL.

This rearrangement joins TRBV11-2 to TRBJ1-2; D not resolved. The length of the CDR3 is 14 residues. V lost 5 bases and J 1 base, leaving 11 bases between the germline ends. Germline V gives CDR1 SGHAT, CDR2 FQNNGV. The CDR3 region is CASSDGRYNYGYTF. Written as DNA, the CDR3 is TGTGCCAGCAGCGACGGAAGGTATAACTATGGCTACACCTTC.

The chain has TRBV7-6 and TRBJ1-1; 7 positions agree with TRBD1. V shed 1 base and J 5 bases; nucleotides not matched to a gene: 13. CDR3 length: 17 amino acids. Looked up from germline, CDR1 is SGHVS and CDR2 is FNYEAQ. The CDR3 reads CASSLERGTDRRTEAFF. The CDR3, as DNA: TGTGCCAGCAGCTTAGAGAGGGGGACGGACAGGAGGACTGAAGCTTTCTTT.

V gene TRBV5-1 combines with J gene TRBJ1-2; 7 bases line up with TRBD1. V was clipped by 2 bases and J by 2 bases; unmatched bases: 3. CDR1 is SGHRS and CDR2 is YFSETQ in the germline V gene. CDR3 length: 14 residues. The CDR3 sequence: CASSLGGGNYGYTF. CDR3 bases: TGCGCCAGCAGCTTAGGAGGGGGCAACTATGGCTACACCTTC.

The chain is built from TRBV6-5 and TRBJ2-5; the match to TRBD2 covers 8 bases. There are 13 residues in the CDR3. Per the germline V gene, CDR1 is MNHEY and CDR2 is SVGAGI. The trim removed 6 bases at V and 7 bases at J, leaving 7 bases unmatched. The DNA for the CDR3 is TGTGCCAGCAGGTTAGCGGGAACCGGGACCCAGTACTTC. Encoded protein: CASRLAGTGTQYF.

The chain joins TRBV13 to TRBJ2-3, with a weak D call TRBD2 (6 bases). This CDR3 region has 16 residues. V gave up 5 bases and J gave up 6 bases, with 21 bases separating them. Germline values: CDR1 PRHDT, CDR2 FYEKMQ (reference sequence). The CDR3 nucleotides are TGTGCCAGCAGCCACCGGGACTTGGGGCTTAAGGATACGCAGTATTTT. It translates to CASSHRDLGLKDTQYF. The whole variable domain, filled in from reference TRBV13 and TRBJ2-3, reads AAGVIQSPRHLIKEKRETATLKCYPIPRHDTVYWYQQGPGQDPQFLISFYEKMQSDKGSIPDRFSAQQFSDYHSELNMSSLELGDSALYFCASSHRDLGLKDTQYFGPGTRLTVL.

The chain employs TRBV9 and TRBJ1-6; D remains unclear. V lost 0 bases to trimming and J lost 9 bases, with 7 bases between them. Germline lookup yields CDR1 SGDLS and CDR2 YYNGEE. The CDR3 has 13 residues. CDR3 loop: CASSVVEGSPLHF. In DNA form, the CDR3 reads TGTGCCAGCAGCGTAGTTGAGGGTTCACCCCTCCACTTT.

The chain is built from TRBV7-2 and TRBJ2-3; D possibly corresponds to TRBD1 (6 bases). This CDR3 has 15 amino acids. Between the trimmed V and J ends, which lost 1 base and 4 bases, there was a span of 12 bases. Germline V gene data show CDR1 as SGHTA and CDR2 as FQGNSA. CDR3 nucleotide sequence: TGTGCCAGCAGCTTAGGGGCCAGGGGATCAGATACGCAGTATTTT. As protein: CASSLGARGSDTQYF.

V gene TRBV18 combines with J gene TRBJ2-2; TRBD1 is a possible D gene (6 bases). CDR3 size: 19 residues. Germline values: CDR1 KGHSH, CDR2 LQKENI. Trimming shortened V by 2 bases and J by 0 bases, and 19 bases separated the two germline ends. As DNA, the CDR3 is TGTGCCAGCTCACCATGGGTAATCCCAGGGGCCACGAACACCGGGGAGCTGTTTTTT. Translation gives CASSPWVIPGATNTGELFF.

J is TRBJ1-5 and V is TRBV4-1; TRBD1 aligns across 7 bases. Trimming removed 0 bases from V and 0 bases from J; junction bases left unmatched: 5. This CDR3 has 17 residues. The germline V gene has CDR1 MGHRA and CDR2 YSYEKL. The DNA for the CDR3 is TGCGCCAGCAGCCAAGAGGCAGGGGGTTATAGCAATCAGCCCCAGCATTTT. Translating it yields CASSQEAGGYSNQPQHF.

The chain is built from TRBV2 and TRBJ2-1; D tentatively reads TRBD1 or TRBD2 (5 bases each). The CDR3 length is 14 residues. Germline CDR1 reads SNHLY; CDR2 reads FYNNEI. Trimming pared 6 bases from V and 7 bases from J, leaving 16 bases between. CDR3 sequence (DNA): TGTGCCAGCAGGGGGCGTGGCGGGCCGAATGAGCAGTTCTTC. Translation gives CASRGRGGPNEQFF.

The rearrangement uses TRBV7-3 and TRBJ1-2; D call uncertain. Germline CDR1 is SGHTA and CDR2 is FQGTGA. Between the trimmed V and J ends, which lost 2 bases and 2 bases, there was a span of 6 bases. This CDR3 has 13 residues. CDR3 coding DNA: TGTGCCAGCAGCTTACTAGGGAACTATGGCTACACCTTC. This gives the protein CASSLLGNYGYTF.

This clone was counted once. The V and J genes are TRBV11-2 and TRBJ2-1, with 8 nucleotides matching TRBD1. V trimming: 5 bases; J trimming: 7 bases; junction bases outside the gene matches: 10. The CDR3 runs 15 residues. Germline V gene lookup returns CDR1 SGHAT and CDR2 FQNNGV. CDR3 sequence: CASSIQGTGRNEQFF. The CDR3 DNA sequence: TGTGCCAGCAGCATCCAGGGGACAGGTCGGAATGAGCAGTTCTTC.

This clone was detected once. The chain combines TRBV7-2 with TRBJ2-7, with TRBD2 identical over 10 bases. Unmatched junction bases numbered 7, after V lost 5 bases and J lost 6 bases. CDR3 length equals 14 residues. Germline CDR1 and CDR2: SGHTA and FQGNSA. For the CDR3, the DNA is TGTGCCAGCAGCCCCCCTAGCGGGGGCCCCGAGCAGTACTTC. It specifies CASSPPSGGPEQYF.

The rearrangement links TRBV19 to TRBJ1-2, with D maybe TRBD1 (5 bases). V was trimmed by 3 bases and J by 7 bases, leaving 15 bases between them. The CDR3 is 14 amino acids. The V gene's germline CDR1 is LNHDA and CDR2 SQIVND (reference sequence). This chain's CDR3 is CASSITGFGSGYTF. The CDR3 nucleotides are TGTGCCAGTAGTATTACAGGTTTCGGTAGTGGCTACACCTTC. Full variable domain (remainder filled in from reference TRBV19 and TRBJ1-2): DGGITQSPKYLFRKEGQNVTLSCEQNLNHDAMYWYRQDPGQGLRLIYYSQIVNDFQKGDIAEGYSVSREKKESFPLTVTSAQKNPTAFYLCASSITGFGSGYTFGSGTRLTVV.

The rearrangement links TRBV18 to TRBJ1-2; D remains ambiguous. Per the germline V gene, CDR1 is KGHSH and CDR2 is LQKENI. CDR3 length: 17 residues. V was cut by 3 bases and J by 5 bases, with 22 bases left in between. The CDR3 reads CASSPPTLQLGVYGYTF. The CDR3 nucleotides are TGTGCCAGCTCACCCCCCACTCTTCAACTCGGGGTTTATGGCTACACCTTC.

The gene calls are TRBV19 and TRBJ1-5, with D hard to call. Germline values: CDR1 LNHDA, CDR2 SQIVND (reference sequence). The CDR3 has 13 amino acids. Deletions cut 5 bases from V and 4 bases from J, with 9 bases between. The CDR3: CASSVQVNQPQHF. For the CDR3, the DNA is TGTGCCAGTAGTGTCCAGGTGAATCAGCCCCAGCATTTT.

The chain employs TRBV15 and TRBJ2-7; TRBD2 matches 7 bases. The CDR3 totals 15 residues. The V gene end was trimmed by 6 bases and the J gene end by 3 bases; junction bases not matched to a gene: 11. Germline V lookup: CDR1 LNHNV, CDR2 YYDKDF (reference sequence). As DNA, the CDR3 is TGTGCCACCAGGATCGGGGAGGGGAGGGGCTACGAGCAGTACTTC. This gives the protein CATRIGEGRGYEQYF.

This clone has more than one count but fewer than ten. V is TRBV7-9 and J is TRBJ2-7; 9 nucleotides align to TRBD2. From germline, CDR1 is SEHNR and CDR2 FQNEAQ (reference sequence). The trim removed 1 base at V and 4 bases at J, leaving 2 bases unmatched. The CDR3 contains 14 residues. The CDR3 region has the DNA TGTGCCAGCAGCTTAGGGACTAGCGAGTACGAGCAGTACTTC. This codes for CASSLGTSEYEQYF.